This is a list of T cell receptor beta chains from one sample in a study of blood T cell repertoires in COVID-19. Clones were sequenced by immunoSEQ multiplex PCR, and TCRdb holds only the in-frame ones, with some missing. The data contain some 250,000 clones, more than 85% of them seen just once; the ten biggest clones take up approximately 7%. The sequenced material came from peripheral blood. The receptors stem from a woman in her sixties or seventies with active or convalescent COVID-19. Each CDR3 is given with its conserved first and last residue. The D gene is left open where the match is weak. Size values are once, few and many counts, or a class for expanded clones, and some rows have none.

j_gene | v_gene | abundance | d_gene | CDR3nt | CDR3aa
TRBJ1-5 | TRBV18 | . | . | TGTGCCAGCTCACCAACAGGGCCTCAGCCCCAGCATTTT | CASSPTGPQPQHF
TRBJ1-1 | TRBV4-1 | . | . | TGCGCCAGCAGCAACGGACAGAGATCCTACACTGAAGCTTTCTTT | CASSNGQRSYTEAFF
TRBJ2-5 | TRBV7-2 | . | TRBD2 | TGTGCCAGCAGCAGCGGGGGGCCGGAGACCCAGTACTTC | CASSSGGPETQYF
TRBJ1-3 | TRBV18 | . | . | TGTGCCAGCTCACCGGGGATACAGGGTTTGAGCTCTGGAAACACCATATATTTT | CASSPGIQGLSSGNTIYF
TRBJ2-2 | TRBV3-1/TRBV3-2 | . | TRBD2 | TGTGCCAGCAGCGCTTTAGCGGGGTCCGGGGAGCTGTTTTTT | CASSALAGSGELFF
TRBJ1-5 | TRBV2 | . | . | TGTGCCAGCAGTGAAAACGCACACAATCAGCCCCAGCATTTT | CASSENAHNQPQHF
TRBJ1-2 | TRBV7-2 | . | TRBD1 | TGTGCCAGCAGCCCGTCAACAGGGGGCACCTATGGCTACACCTTC | CASSPSTGGTYGYTF
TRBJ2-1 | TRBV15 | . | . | TGTGCCACCAGCAGCTTACAGTTCTTC | CATSSLQFF
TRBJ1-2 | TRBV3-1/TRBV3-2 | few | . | TGTGCCAGCAGCCAAGGACGACCGCGGGAGTCGTCACCCGGCTACACCTTC | CASSQGRPRESSPGYTF
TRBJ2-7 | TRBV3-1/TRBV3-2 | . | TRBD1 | TGTGCCAGCAGCCAAGACCAGGGGGCCGTAACATACGAGCAGTACTTC | CASSQDQGAVTYEQYF
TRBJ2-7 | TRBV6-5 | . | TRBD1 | TGTGCCAGCACCCGCGACAGGGGGCGGTACGAGCAGTACTTC | CASTRDRGRYEQYF
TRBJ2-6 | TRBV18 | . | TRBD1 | TGTGCCAGCTCGGGACAGCAACTCTCTGGGGCCAACGTCCTGACTTTC | CASSGQQLSGANVLTF
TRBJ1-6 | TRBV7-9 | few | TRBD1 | TGTGCCAGCAGTCAGACAGGGGGCTCCTATAATTCACCCCTCCACTTT | CASSQTGGSYNSPLHF
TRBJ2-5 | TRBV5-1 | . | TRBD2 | TGCGCCAGCAGCTTTACCCGGGGGGGAGAGACCCAGTACTTC | CASSFTRGGETQYF
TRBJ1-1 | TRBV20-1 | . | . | TGCAGTGGGGGGGTGGAGGAAGCTTTCTTT | CSGGVEEAFF